These T cell receptor beta chains were read from a single sample in a study of T cell repertoires in cytomegalovirus infection. MiXCR, applied by TCRdb to the reads, yields one record per CDR3 protein. Here the sample spans 150,000 to 200,000 distinct CDR3 sequences, approximately 15% being singletons. Source material: PBMCs. The receptor set was obtained from a human donor in good health (CMV status not recorded). Some clones in this sample may be carry-over from other donors' samples. Each CDR3 is given with its conserved first and last residue. Each record gives: CDR3 protein, CDR3 DNA, D gene, clone size, V gene, J gene. D genes are given only for firm matches. Not all rows give a size; the values are once, few, many and, for expanded clones, a class.

CDR3: CASSYLGTSQYEQYF
DNA: TGTGCCAGCAGTTACCTTGGGACTAGTCAATACGAGCAGTACTTC
D: TRBD2
size: -
V: TRBV6-5
J: TRBJ2-7

CDR3: CAWRVARTGGREKLFF
DNA: TGTGCCTGGAGAGTGGCTAGGACAGGGGGCAGGGAAAAACTGTTTTTT
D: TRBD1
size: many
V: TRBV30
J: TRBJ1-4

CDR3: CSARDTGGSSYNEQFF
DNA: TGCAGTGCTAGAGATACCGGGGGGTCCTCCTACAATGAGCAGTTCTTC
D: TRBD2
size: few
V: TRBV20-1
J: TRBJ2-1

CDR3: CASSLGGAYLYEQYF
DNA: TGTGCCAGCAGCTTAGGGGGAGCGTACCTCTACGAGCAGTACTTC
D: -
size: many
V: TRBV7-9
J: TRBJ2-7

CDR3: CASSLNSVGETQYF
DNA: TGCGCCAGCAGCCTGAATTCGGTCGGAGAGACCCAGTACTTC
D: -
size: many
V: TRBV4-1
J: TRBJ2-5

CDR3: CASSPRIGYTF
DNA: TGTGCCAGCAGCCCTCGAATTGGCTACACCTTC
D: -
size: few
V: TRBV28
J: TRBJ1-2

CDR3: CASSLVSRGSHEQYF
DNA: TGTGCCAGCAGCTTAGTCTCCAGGGGGTCACACGAGCAGTACTTC
D: TRBD1
size: many
V: TRBV7-2
J: TRBJ2-7

CDR3: CASSYVDWSGANVLTF
DNA: TGTGCCAGCAGTTACGTGGACTGGTCTGGGGCCAACGTCCTGACTTTC
D: -
size: -
V: TRBV6-5
J: TRBJ2-6

CDR3: CASSLRSGGQPQHF
DNA: TGTGCCAGCAGCTTAAGGTCCGGTGGGCAGCCCCAGCATTTT
D: -
size: many
V: TRBV7-8
J: TRBJ1-5

CDR3: CASSLEVPQPQHF
DNA: TGTGCCAGCAGCTTAGAGGTCCCTCAGCCCCAGCATTTT
D: -
size: -
V: TRBV7-2
J: TRBJ1-5

CDR3: CASTLQGVSTDTQYF
DNA: TGTGCCAGCACCCTCCAGGGGGTGAGCACAGATACGCAGTATTTT
D: TRBD1
size: many
V: TRBV7-2
J: TRBJ2-3

CDR3: CASSLSVVAGRGGEQYF
DNA: TGCGCCAGCAGCCTGTCTGTCGTGGCAGGGAGGGGTGGCGAGCAGTACTTC
D: TRBD2
size: -
V: TRBV5-1
J: TRBJ2-7

CDR3: CASSHARGRGPSGNTIYF
DNA: TGTGCCAGCAGCCACGCCCGGGGCAGGGGACCCTCTGGAAACACCATATATTTT
D: -
size: -
V: TRBV3-1
J: TRBJ1-3